The 9 T cell receptor beta chains below all came from one sample that was sequenced in a study of cytomegalovirus exposure and HLA in healthy donors. In the PCR, 60 Vbeta and 13 Jbeta primers were used. Measured with immunoSEQ multiplex PCR; TCRdb has only the in-frame clones, and not every one. The sample has 40,000 to 60,000 clones. The source material was PBMCs. All receptors derive from a female donor in good health and CMV-seronegative.

The V and J genes are TRBV19 and TRBJ1-2; D perhaps matches TRBD1 (6 bases). The V gene lost 10 bases and the J gene lost 6 bases, with 18 bases spanning the gap. The germline CDR1 and CDR2 sequences are LNHDA and SQIVND (reference sequence). The CDR3 extends over 13 amino acids. The CDR3 spells CATEDSLSHGYTF. DNA of the CDR3: TGTGCCACCGAGGACAGCCTCTCACATGGCTACACCTTC.

This chain links TRBV10-3 with TRBJ1-1; possibly TRBD1 for D (6 bases). V gave up 5 bases and J gave up 0 bases, with 16 bases separating them. The CDR3 covers 16 residues. Looked up from germline, CDR1 is ENHRY and CDR2 is SYGVKD. This CDR3 reads CAISQWGGSMNTEAFF. The CDR3 DNA reads TGTGCCATCAGTCAGTGGGGGGGCAGCATGAACACTGAAGCTTTCTTT.

In nucleotides, the CDR3 is TGTGCCAGCAGTTACGGGGCAGGGGATGAAAAACTGTTTTTT. Translated, it gives CASSYGAGDEKLFF. The gene calls are TRBV6-5 and TRBJ1-4; possibly TRBD1 for D (6 bases). Per the germline V gene, CDR1 is MNHEY and CDR2 is SVGAGI. CDR3 size: 14 residues. The V end lost 2 bases, the J end lost 6 bases, and 10 bases lay between the germline ends.

The chain recombines TRBV4-1 with TRBJ2-3, with D maybe TRBD2 (6 bases). The V end was cut by 2 bases, the J end by 4 bases, with 16 bases between. There are 16 residues in the CDR3. CDR1 is MGHRA and CDR2 is YSYEKL in the germline V gene. CDR3 nucleotides: TGCGCCAGCAGCCAAACCGGGACTTATACTTCAGATACGCAGTATTTT. Translating gives CASSQTGTYTSDTQYF.

This chain connects TRBV19 to TRBJ1-4, with 9 bases that match TRBD1. The CDR3 consists of 14 residues. The germline V gene encodes CDR1 LNHDA and CDR2 SQIVND (reference sequence). With 3 bases clipped from V and 9 bases from J, the junction kept 5 bases outside the gene matches. The CDR3 sequence is CASSIAGTGQKLFF. The CDR3, as DNA: TGTGCCAGTAGTATCGCCGGGACAGGGCAAAAACTGTTTTTT.

The chain links TRBV4-2 to TRBJ1-1, with TRBD1 as a possible D gene (6 bases). Germline V gives CDR1 LGHNA, CDR2 YNFKEQ. The CDR3 loop spans 15 amino acids. V lost 1 base to trimming and J lost 6 bases, with 15 bases between them. CDR3 nucleotides: TGTGCCAGCAGCCAAGGTGGGGGGGCAGAAGCTGAAGCTTTCTTT. Translation gives CASSQGGGAEAEAFF.

This sequence joins TRBV18 and TRBJ1-1; D unclear. CDR1 is KGHSH and CDR2 is LQKENI in the germline V gene. The CDR3 totals 14 residues. The V end was cut by 1 base, the J end by 5 bases, with 11 bases between. CDR3 nucleotides: TGTGCCAGCTCACCACTGAGGGAGGGAACTGAAGCTTTCTTT. It yields the protein CASSPLREGTEAFF.

The chain is built from TRBV30 and TRBJ1-1; D perhaps matches TRBD1 (5 bases). CDR1 GTSNPN and CDR2 SVGIG come from the germline V gene (reference sequence). The length of the CDR3 is 14 residues. V lost 0 bases and J lost 2, with 10 bases in between. The CDR3 coding sequence is TGTGCCTGGAGTGTAGGGGTGACTAACACTGAAGCTTTCTTT. Protein: CAWSVGVTNTEAFF.

The V gene is TRBV2, the J gene TRBJ1-2, with 10 bases that match TRBD1. Germline-derived CDR1 and CDR2 are SNHLY and FYNNEI. V gave up 5 bases and J gave up 8 bases; unmatched junction bases: 5. CDR3 length: 13 amino acids. The CDR3 region has the DNA TGTGCCAGCAGTCTGGGGACAGGGGAAGGCTACACCTTC. Protein product: CASSLGTGEGYTF.